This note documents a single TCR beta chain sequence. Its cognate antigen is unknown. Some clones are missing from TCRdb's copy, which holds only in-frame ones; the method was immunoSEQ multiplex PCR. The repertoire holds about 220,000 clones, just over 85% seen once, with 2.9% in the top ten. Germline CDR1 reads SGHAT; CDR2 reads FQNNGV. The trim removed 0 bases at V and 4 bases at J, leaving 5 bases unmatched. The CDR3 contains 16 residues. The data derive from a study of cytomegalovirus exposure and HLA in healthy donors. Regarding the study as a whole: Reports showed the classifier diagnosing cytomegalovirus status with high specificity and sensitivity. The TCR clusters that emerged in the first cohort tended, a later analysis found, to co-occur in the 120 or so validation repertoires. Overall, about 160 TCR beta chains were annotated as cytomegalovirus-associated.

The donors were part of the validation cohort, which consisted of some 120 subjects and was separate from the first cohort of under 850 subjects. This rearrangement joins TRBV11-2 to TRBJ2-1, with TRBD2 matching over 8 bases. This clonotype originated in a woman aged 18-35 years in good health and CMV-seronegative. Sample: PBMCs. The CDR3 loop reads CASSLDAGGLYNEQFF. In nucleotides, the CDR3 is TGTGCCAGCAGCTTAGATGCGGGAGGTCTATACAATGAGCAGTTCTTC.